Detailed here is one TCR beta chain. The sample is drawn from a study of blood T cell repertoires in COVID-19. CDR1 is MDHEN and CDR2 is SYDVKM in the germline V gene. The CDR3 spans 15 residues. Trimming at V came to 0 bases and at J to 5 bases, leaving 3 bases not matched to a gene. Assay used: immunoSEQ multiplex PCR; TCRdb lists only in-frame clones, some missing. The sample shows 75,000 to 90,000 clones, 80% of them seen only once. Sequencing input: peripheral blood. This chain links TRBV28 with TRBJ1-2; 10 nucleotides line up with TRBD1. This receptor was taken from a woman aged 40 to 50 with active or convalescent COVID-19. For the CDR3, the DNA is TGTGCCAGCAGTTTATGGGACAGGGGGGATTATGGCTACACCTTC. The encoded protein is CASSLWDRGDYGYTF.